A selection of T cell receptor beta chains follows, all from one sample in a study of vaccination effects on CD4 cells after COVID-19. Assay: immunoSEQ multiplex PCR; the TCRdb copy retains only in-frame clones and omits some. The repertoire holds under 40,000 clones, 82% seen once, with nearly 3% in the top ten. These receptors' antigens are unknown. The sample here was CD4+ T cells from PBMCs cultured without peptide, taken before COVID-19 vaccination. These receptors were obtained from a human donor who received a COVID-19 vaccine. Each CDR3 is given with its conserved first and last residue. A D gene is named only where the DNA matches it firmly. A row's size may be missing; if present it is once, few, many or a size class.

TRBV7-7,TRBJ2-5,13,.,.,CASSWTVKETQYF,TGTGCCAGCAGCTGGACAGTTAAAGAGACCCAGTACTTC
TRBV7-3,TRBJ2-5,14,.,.,CASSLAGAQETQYF,TGTGCCAGCAGCTTAGCAGGGGCCCAAGAGACCCAGTACTTC
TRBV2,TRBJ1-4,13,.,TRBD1,CASLQGGDEKLFF,TGTGCCAGCCTCCAGGGGGGAGATGAAAAACTGTTTTTT
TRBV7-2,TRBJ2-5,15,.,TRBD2,CASSGASGAWETQYF,TGTGCCAGCAGCGGGGCTAGCGGGGCCTGGGAGACCCAGTACTTC
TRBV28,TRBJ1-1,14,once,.,CASSFPGDNTEAFF,TGTGCCAGCAGTTTTCCAGGTGATAACACTGAAGCTTTCTTT
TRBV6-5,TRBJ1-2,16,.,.,CASSYFSFEGTYGYTF,TGTGCCAGCAGTTACTTTAGCTTCGAGGGAACGTATGGCTACACCTTC
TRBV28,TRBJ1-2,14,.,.,CASTSGAGLYGYTF,TGTGCCAGCACCTCAGGGGCCGGCCTCTATGGCTACACCTTC
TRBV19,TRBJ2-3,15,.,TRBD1,CASSISRGKTDTQYF,TGTGCCAGTAGTATTTCCAGGGGGAAAACAGATACGCAGTATTTT
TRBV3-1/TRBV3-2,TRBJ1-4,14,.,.,CASSRDGNNEKLFF,TGTGCCAGCAGCCGGGACGGAAATAATGAAAAACTGTTTTTT
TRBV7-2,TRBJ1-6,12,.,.,CASSPFDSPLHF,TGTGCCAGCAGCCCGTTTGATTCACCCCTCCACTTT
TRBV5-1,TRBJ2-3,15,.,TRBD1,CASSFRDSSTDTQYF,TGCGCCAGCAGCTTCCGGGACAGTAGCACAGATACGCAGTATTTT
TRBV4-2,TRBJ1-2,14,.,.,CASSQDQSNYGYTF,TGTGCCAGCAGCCAAGATCAAAGTAACTATGGCTACACCTTC
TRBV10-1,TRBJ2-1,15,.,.,CASSEYGVKRNEQFF,TGCGCCAGCAGTGAGTACGGGGTAAAGAGAAATGAGCAGTTCTTC
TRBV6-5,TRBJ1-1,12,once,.,CASSTPNTEAFF,TGTGCCAGCAGTACCCCGAACACTGAAGCTTTCTTT
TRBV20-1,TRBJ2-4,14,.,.,CSASKSGRINIQYF,TGCAGTGCAAGTAAATCGGGCCGGATAAACATTCAGTACTTC
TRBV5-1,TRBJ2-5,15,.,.,CASSLWVITEETQYF,TGCGCCAGCAGCTTGTGGGTTATAACCGAAGAGACCCAGTACTTC
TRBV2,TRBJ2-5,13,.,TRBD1,CASHTGGGETQYF,TGTGCCAGCCATACAGGGGGCGGGGAGACCCAGTACTTC
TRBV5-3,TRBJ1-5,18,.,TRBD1,CARSSGTGASPSNQPQHF,TGTGCCAGAAGCTCCGGGACAGGGGCCTCCCCTAGCAATCAGCCCCAGCATTTT
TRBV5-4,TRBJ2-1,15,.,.,CASSLVLPSYNEQFF,TGTGCCAGCAGCTTGGTCCTGCCCTCCTACAATGAGCAGTTCTTC
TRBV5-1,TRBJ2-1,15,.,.,CASSLGESSYNEQFF,TGCGCCAGCAGCTTGGGGGAGAGCTCCTACAATGAGCAGTTCTTC
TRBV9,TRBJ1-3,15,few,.,CASSVGTSSGNTIYF,TGTGCCAGCAGCGTAGGCACGAGCTCTGGAAACACCATATATTTT
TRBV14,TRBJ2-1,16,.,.,CASSQRWEKRYNEQFF,TGTGCCAGCAGCCAACGATGGGAGAAGCGGTACAATGAGCAGTTCTTC
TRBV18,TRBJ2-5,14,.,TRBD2,CASSPSGGQETQYF,TGTGCCAGCTCACCCTCCGGGGGGCAAGAGACCCAGTACTTC
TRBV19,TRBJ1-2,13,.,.,CASSRQRNYGYTF,TGTGCCAGTAGCAGACAGAGAAACTATGGCTACACCTTC
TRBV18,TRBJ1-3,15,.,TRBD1,CASSPPGQIGNTIYF,TGTGCCAGCTCCCCGCCGGGACAGATTGGAAACACCATATATTTT
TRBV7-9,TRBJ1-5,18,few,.,CASSLVFGGDTENQPQHF,TGTGCCAGCAGCTTAGTATTTGGAGGAGACACTGAAAATCAGCCCCAGCATTTT
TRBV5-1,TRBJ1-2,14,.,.,CASKRDTSNYGYTF,TGCGCCAGCAAGCGGGACACCAGTAACTATGGCTACACCTTC
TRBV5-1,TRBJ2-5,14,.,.,CASSLGGSQETQYF,TGCGCCAGCAGCTTGGGGGGTTCCCAAGAGACCCAGTACTTC
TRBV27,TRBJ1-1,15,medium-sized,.,CASSLFAGVNTEAFF,TGTGCCAGCAGTTTATTCGCTGGGGTGAACACTGAAGCTTTCTTT
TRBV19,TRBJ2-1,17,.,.,CASSPRHPPSSYNEQFF,TGTGCCAGTAGTCCTCGACACCCCCCGAGCTCCTACAATGAGCAGTTCTTC
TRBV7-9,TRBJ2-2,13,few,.,CASSQRNTGELFF,TGTGCCAGCAGCCAACGAAACACCGGGGAGCTGTTTTTT
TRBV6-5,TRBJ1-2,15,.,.,CASSFTTGSPYGYTF,TGTGCCAGCAGTTTTACCACAGGGTCTCCCTATGGCTACACCTTC
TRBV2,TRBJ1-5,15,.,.,CASAGGLALSQPQHF,TGTGCCAGCGCGGGGGGGCTAGCCCTCAGTCAGCCCCAGCATTTT
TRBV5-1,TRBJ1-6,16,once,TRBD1,CASSATGSSYNSPLHF,TGCGCCAGCAGCGCGACAGGGAGCTCCTATAATTCACCCCTCCACTTT
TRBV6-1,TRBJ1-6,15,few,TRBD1,CASSELRQGSSPLHF,TGTGCCAGCAGTGAATTGAGACAGGGTTCTTCACCCCTCCACTTT
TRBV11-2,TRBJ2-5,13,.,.,CASSPVLRETQYF,TGTGCCAGCAGCCCCGTTTTGAGAGAGACCCAGTACTTC
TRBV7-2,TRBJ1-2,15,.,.,CASSSKSGTSYGYTF,TGTGCCAGCAGCTCCAAGTCGGGAACAAGCTATGGCTACACCTTC
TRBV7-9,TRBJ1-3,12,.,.,CASSLVGNTIYF,TGTGCCAGCAGCTTAGTTGGAAACACCATATATTTT
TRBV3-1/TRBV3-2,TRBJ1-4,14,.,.,CASSRGSGNEKLFF,TGTGCCAGCAGTAGAGGGTCGGGGAATGAAAAACTGTTTTTT
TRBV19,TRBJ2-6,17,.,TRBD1,CASSIAQGVSGANVLTF,TGTGCCAGTAGTATTGCACAGGGGGTATCTGGGGCCAACGTCCTGACTTTC
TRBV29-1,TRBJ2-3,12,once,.,CSVRGGTDTQYF,TGCAGCGTTCGGGGAGGCACAGATACGCAGTATTTT
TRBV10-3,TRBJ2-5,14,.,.,CAISESDFQETQYF,TGTGCCATCAGTGAGTCCGACTTCCAAGAGACCCAGTACTTC
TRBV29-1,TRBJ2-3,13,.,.,CSVLAGFTDTQYF,TGCAGCGTCCTCGCGGGGTTCACAGATACGCAGTATTTT
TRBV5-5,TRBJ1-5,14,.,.,CASSLEGVNQPQHF,TGTGCCAGCAGCTTAGAGGGGGTGAATCAGCCCCAGCATTTT
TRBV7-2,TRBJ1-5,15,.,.,CASSLVADSNQPQHF,TGTGCCAGCAGCTTAGTGGCAGATAGCAATCAGCCCCAGCATTTT
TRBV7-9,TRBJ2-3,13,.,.,CASSPEAWGAQYF,TGTGCCAGCAGCCCAGAGGCCTGGGGTGCGCAGTATTTT
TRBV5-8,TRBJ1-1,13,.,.,CASPGAPNTEAFF,TGTGCCAGCCCTGGGGCCCCGAACACTGAAGCTTTCTTT
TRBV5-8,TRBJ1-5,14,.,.,CASSLFGDSQPQHF,TGTGCCAGCAGCTTATTTGGCGATTCTCAGCCCCAGCATTTT
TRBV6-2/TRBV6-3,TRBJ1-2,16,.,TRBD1,CASSLAPDRAYYGYTF,TGTGCCAGCAGTTTGGCGCCCGACAGGGCCTACTATGGCTACACCTTC
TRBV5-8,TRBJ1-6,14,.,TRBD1,CASSSDRGSSPLHF,TGTGCCAGCAGCTCGGACAGGGGAAGCTCACCCCTCCACTTT